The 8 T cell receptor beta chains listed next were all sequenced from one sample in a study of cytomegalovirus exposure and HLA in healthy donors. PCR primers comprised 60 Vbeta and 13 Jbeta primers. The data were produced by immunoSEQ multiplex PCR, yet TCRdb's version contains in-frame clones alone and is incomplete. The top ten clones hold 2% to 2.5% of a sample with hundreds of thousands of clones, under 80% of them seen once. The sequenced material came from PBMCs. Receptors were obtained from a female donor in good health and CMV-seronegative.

CDR3 amino acids: CASRREPRVRDTEAFF. The DNA of the CDR3 is TGTGCCAGCAGGCGAGAACCGCGGGTAAGGGACACTGAAGCTTTCTTT. The chain uses TRBV27 and TRBJ1-1; D gene unclear. The CDR3 runs to 16 residues. The germline V gene encodes CDR1 MNHEY and CDR2 SMNVEV (reference sequence). The germline V and J ends were trimmed by 6 bases and 3 bases, with 20 bases remaining between them.

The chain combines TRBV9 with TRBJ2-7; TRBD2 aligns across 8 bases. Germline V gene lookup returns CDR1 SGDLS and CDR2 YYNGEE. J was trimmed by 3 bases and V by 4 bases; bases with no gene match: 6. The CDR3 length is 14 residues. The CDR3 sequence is CASSREGDDYEQYF. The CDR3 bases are TGTGCCAGCAGCCGGGAGGGAGATGACTACGAGCAGTACTTC.

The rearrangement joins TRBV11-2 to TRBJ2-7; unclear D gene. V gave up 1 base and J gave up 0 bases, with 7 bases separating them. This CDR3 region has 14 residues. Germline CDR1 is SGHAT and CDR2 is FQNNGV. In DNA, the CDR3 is TGTGCCAGCAGCTTAGTAGCCAGCTCCTACGAGCAGTACTTC. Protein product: CASSLVASSYEQYF. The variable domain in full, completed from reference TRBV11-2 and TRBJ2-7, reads EAGVAQSPRYKIIEKRQSVAFWCNPISGHATLYWYQQILGQGPKLLIQFQNNGVVDDSQLPKDRFSAERLKGVDSTLKIQPAKLEDSAVYLCASSLVASSYEQYFGPGTRLTVT.

This CDR3 is CASSLAGTGDAQPQHF. The CDR3 coding sequence is TGTGCCAGCAGCTTGGCCGGGACAGGCGATGCTCAGCCCCAGCATTTT. This rearrangement joins TRBV5-4 to TRBJ1-5; 8 positions match TRBD1. The CDR3 totals 16 residues. With 0 bases clipped from V and 6 bases from J, the junction kept 8 bases outside the gene matches. Per germline, CDR1 SGHNT and CDR2 YYREEE (reference sequence).

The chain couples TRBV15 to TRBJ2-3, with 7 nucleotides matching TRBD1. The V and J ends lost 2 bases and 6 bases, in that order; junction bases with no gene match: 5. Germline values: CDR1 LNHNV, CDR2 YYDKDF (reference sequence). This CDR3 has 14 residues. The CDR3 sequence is CATSRSTTGDTQYF. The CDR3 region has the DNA TGTGCCACCAGCAGATCTACGACAGGGGATACGCAGTATTTT.

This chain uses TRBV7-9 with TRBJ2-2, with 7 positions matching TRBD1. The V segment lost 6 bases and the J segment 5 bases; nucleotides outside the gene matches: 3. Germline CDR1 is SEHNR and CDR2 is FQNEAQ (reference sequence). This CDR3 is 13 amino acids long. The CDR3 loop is CASRKTGTGELFF. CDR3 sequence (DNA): TGTGCCAGCAGAAAGACAGGGACCGGGGAGCTGTTTTTT.

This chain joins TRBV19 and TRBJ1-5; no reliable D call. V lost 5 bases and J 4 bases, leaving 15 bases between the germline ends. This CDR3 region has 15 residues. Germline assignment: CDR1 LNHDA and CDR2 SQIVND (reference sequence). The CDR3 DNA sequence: TGTGCCAGTAGTCCCATGTGGGAGAGTAATCAGCCCCAGCATTTT. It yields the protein CASSPMWESNQPQHF.

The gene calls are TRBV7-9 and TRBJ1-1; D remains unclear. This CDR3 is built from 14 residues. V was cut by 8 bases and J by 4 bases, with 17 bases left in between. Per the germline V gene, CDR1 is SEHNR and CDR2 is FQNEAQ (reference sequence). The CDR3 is CASSLYSAGTEAFF. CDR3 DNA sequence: TGTGCCAGCTCTTTGTATAGTGCCGGCACTGAAGCTTTCTTT.